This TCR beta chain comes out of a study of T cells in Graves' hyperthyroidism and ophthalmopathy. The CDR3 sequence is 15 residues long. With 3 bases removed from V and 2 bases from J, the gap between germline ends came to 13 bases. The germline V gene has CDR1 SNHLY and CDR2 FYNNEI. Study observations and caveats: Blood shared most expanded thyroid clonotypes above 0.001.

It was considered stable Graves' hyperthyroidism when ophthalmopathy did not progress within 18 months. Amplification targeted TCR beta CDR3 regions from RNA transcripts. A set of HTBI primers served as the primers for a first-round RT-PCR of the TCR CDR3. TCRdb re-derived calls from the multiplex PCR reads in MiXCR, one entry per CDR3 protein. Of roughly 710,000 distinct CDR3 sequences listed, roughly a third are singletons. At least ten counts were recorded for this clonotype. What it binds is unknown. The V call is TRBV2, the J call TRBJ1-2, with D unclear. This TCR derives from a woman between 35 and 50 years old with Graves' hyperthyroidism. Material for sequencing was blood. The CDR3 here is CASSDPRPGNYGYTF. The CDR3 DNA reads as TGTGCCAGCAGTGATCCCAGGCCAGGAAACTATGGCTACACCTTC. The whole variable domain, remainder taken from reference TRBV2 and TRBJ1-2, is EPEVTQTPSHQVTQMGQEVILRCVPISNHLYFYWYRQILGQKVEFLVSFYNNEISEKSEIFDDQFSVERPDGSNFTLKIRSTKLEDSAMYFCASSDPRPGNYGYTFGSGTRLTVV.